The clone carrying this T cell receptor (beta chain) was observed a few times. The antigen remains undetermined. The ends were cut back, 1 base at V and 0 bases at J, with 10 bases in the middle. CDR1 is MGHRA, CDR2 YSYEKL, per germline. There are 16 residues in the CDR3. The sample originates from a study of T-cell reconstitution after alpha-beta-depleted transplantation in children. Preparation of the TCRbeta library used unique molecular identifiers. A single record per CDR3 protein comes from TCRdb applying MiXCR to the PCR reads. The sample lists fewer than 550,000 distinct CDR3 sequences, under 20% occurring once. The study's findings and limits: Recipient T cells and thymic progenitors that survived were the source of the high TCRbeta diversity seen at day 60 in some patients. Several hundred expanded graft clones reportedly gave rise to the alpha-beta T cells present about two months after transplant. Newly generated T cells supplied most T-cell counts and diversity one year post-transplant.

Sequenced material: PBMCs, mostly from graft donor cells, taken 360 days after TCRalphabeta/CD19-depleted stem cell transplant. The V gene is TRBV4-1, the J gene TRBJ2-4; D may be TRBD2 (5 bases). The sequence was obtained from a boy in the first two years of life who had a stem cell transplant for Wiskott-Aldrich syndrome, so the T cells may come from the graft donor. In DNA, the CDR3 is TGCGCCAGCAGCCAAGGAGGGCACCTAGCCAAAAACATTCAGTACTTC. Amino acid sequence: CASSQGGHLAKNIQYF.